The 18 T cell receptor beta chains given below trace back to one sample, sequenced in a study of blood T cell repertoires in COVID-19. Some clones are missing from TCRdb's copy, which holds only in-frame ones; the method was immunoSEQ multiplex PCR. The sample yields some 200,000 clones, 81% seen once. The sample was PBMCs or T cells enriched from blood (not recorded which). These TCRs come from a woman aged 45-65 years with acute COVID-19.

The gene calls are TRBV11-3 and TRBJ2-7; 10 nucleotides agree with TRBD1. CDR1 and CDR2 (germline): SGHNT, YENEEA. J gave up 2 bases and V 1 base, and 2 bases lay outside the gene matches. The CDR3 totals 15 residues. The CDR3 nucleotides read TGTGCCAGCAGCTTAGGAGGGACAGGGGCCTACGAGCAGTACTTC. Encoded protein: CASSLGGTGAYEQYF.

The genes are TRBV6-5 and TRBJ2-6; a possible D gene is TRBD1 (6 bases). CDR1 is MNHEY and CDR2 is SVGAGI in the germline V gene. There are 15 residues in the CDR3. Between the trimmed V and J ends, which lost 6 bases and 2 bases, there was a span of 11 bases. In DNA, the CDR3 is TGTGCCAGCAGCCGTAACAGGGCTGGGGCCAACGTCCTGACTTTC. It yields the protein CASSRNRAGANVLTF.

The rearrangement links TRBV5-4 to TRBJ1-2; a possible D gene is TRBD1 (5 bases). Germline CDR1 and CDR2: SGHNT and YYREEE (reference sequence). The CDR3 spans 15 residues. Trimming pared 0 bases from V and 4 bases from J, leaving 13 bases between. The CDR3 DNA is TGTGCCAGCAGCTTGGAAGTTGGGGGGTCCTATGGCTACACCTTC. Translating it yields CASSLEVGGSYGYTF.

V gene TRBV6-2 or TRBV6-3 combines with J gene TRBJ2-1; 9 bases are a match to TRBD1. This CDR3 region has 13 residues. Germline CDR1 MNHEY, CDR2 SVGEGT. Trimming at V came to 6 bases and at J to 7 bases, leaving 4 bases not matched to a gene. CDR3 DNA sequence: TGTGCCAGCAGCCTGACAGGGGGAAATGAGCAGTTCTTC. This codes for CASSLTGGNEQFF.

The rearrangement uses TRBV6-4 and TRBJ2-6, with no clear D. Trimming shortened V by 4 bases and J by 5 bases, and 9 bases separated the two germline ends. Germline V CDR1 and CDR2: MRHNA, SNTAGT. CDR3 size: 14 residues. The CDR3 reads CASSVGTWANVLTF. CDR3 DNA sequence: TGTGCCAGCAGTGTTGGCACCTGGGCCAACGTCCTGACTTTC.

A few counts support this clone. The V call is TRBV13, the J call TRBJ1-1, with unresolved D. This CDR3 contains 13 residues. Trimming took off 1 base at V and 1 base at J, with 4 bases between the two ends. Germline-derived CDR1 and CDR2 are PRHDT and FYEKMQ (reference sequence). CDR3 sequence: CASSLAGNTEAFF. The CDR3 DNA reads as TGTGCCAGCAGCTTAGCAGGGAACACTGAAGCTTTCTTT. The variable domain in full, with the rest retrieved from reference TRBV13 and TRBJ1-1, is AAGVIQSPRHLIKEKRETATLKCYPIPRHDTVYWYQQGPGQDPQFLISFYEKMQSDKGSIPDRFSAQQFSDYHSELNMSSLELGDSALYFCASSLAGNTEAFFGQGTRLTVV.

The J gene is TRBJ2-3, the V gene TRBV7-2; 9 positions agree with TRBD2. Losses at the gene ends were 5 bases for V and 5 bases for J; bases not matched to a gene: 17. Germline CDR1 and CDR2: SGHTA and FQGNSA. The CDR3 is 18 residues long. This CDR3 reads CASSPSRGGARERDTQYF. Written as DNA, the CDR3 is TGTGCCAGCAGCCCCTCTCGCGGGGGGGCCCGGGAGAGAGATACGCAGTATTTT.

This chain joins TRBV6-5 and TRBJ1-6, with D maybe TRBD1 (6 bases). Per germline, CDR1 MNHEY and CDR2 SVGAGI. The CDR3 is 13 amino acids. V lost 8 bases and J 9 bases, leaving 14 bases between the germline ends. The CDR3 here is CASFSDRVSPLHF. DNA for the CDR3: TGTGCCAGCTTCTCGGACAGAGTTTCACCCCTCCACTTT.

This clone was picked up a small number of times. This same CDR3 is encoded by further DNA sequences in the sample. The J gene is TRBJ2-1, the V gene TRBV7-2; 8 bases are a match to TRBD1. CDR1 and CDR2 from the germline V gene are SGHTA and FQGNSA. V was pared by 4 bases and J by 7 bases, with 3 bases of the junction left unmatched. This CDR3 has 13 residues. This CDR3 is CASSSDRGNEQFF. The CDR3, as DNA: TGTGCCAGCAGCTCTGACAGGGGTAATGAGCAGTTCTTC.

This clone has just a few counts. The rearrangement joins TRBV9 to TRBJ2-1, with TRBD2 matching 11 bases. The CDR3 has 18 amino acids. Losses at the gene ends were 0 bases for V and 7 bases for J; bases not matched to a gene: 12. Looked up from germline, CDR1 is SGDLS and CDR2 is YYNGEE. In DNA form, the CDR3 reads TGTGCCAGCAGCGTAGCCCTAGCGGGAGGCGTTGGTGGGAATGAGCAGTTCTTC. Its protein is CASSVALAGGVGGNEQFF.

CDR3 loop: CASSPGTSGSYEQYF. The DNA for the CDR3 is TGTGCCAGCAGCCCAGGGACTAGCGGATCCTACGAGCAGTACTTC. The V call is TRBV7-6, the J call TRBJ2-7; 11 bases line up with TRBD2. Per the germline V gene, CDR1 is SGHVS and CDR2 is FNYEAQ. The CDR3 runs to 15 residues. Trimming at V came to 5 bases and at J to 1 base, leaving 4 bases not matched to a gene.

J is TRBJ1-6 and V is TRBV11-3; 7 nucleotides align to TRBD1. Germline V gene sequence: CDR1 SGHNT, CDR2 YENEEA. V gave up 4 bases and J gave up 10 bases; unmatched junction bases: 10. The CDR3 length is 15 residues. The CDR3 is CASSSSPETGSPLHF. The CDR3 region has the DNA TGTGCCAGCAGCTCCTCCCCGGAGACAGGGTCACCCCTCCACTTT.

The chain links TRBV10-3 to TRBJ1-2; no clear D. V was cut by 0 bases and J by 9 bases, with 11 bases left in between. Germline V CDR1 and CDR2: ENHRY, SYGVKD. The CDR3 sequence is 13 residues long. The CDR3 bases are TGTGCCATCAGTGAGTCGGCCTCGAAGAGCTACACCTTC. Amino acid sequence: CAISESASKSYTF.

The rearrangement uses TRBV27 and TRBJ2-5; TRBD2 matches 8 bases. The germline V gene encodes CDR1 MNHEY and CDR2 SMNVEV (reference sequence). CDR3 length: 15 residues. The trim removed 6 bases at V and 2 bases at J, leaving 8 bases unmatched. The DNA for the CDR3 is TGTGCCAGCAGGAATTCACTAGCGGCTCAAGAGACCCAGTACTTC. Residues: CASRNSLAAQETQYF.

This chain links TRBV11-2 with TRBJ1-5, with TRBD1 matching 7 bases. CDR1 SGHAT and CDR2 FQNNGV come from the germline V gene. The CDR3 spans 13 residues. The V segment lost 5 bases and the J segment 7 bases; nucleotides outside the gene matches: 5. The CDR3 here is CASSPDRDQPQHF. The CDR3 DNA is TGTGCCAGCAGCCCCGACAGGGACCAGCCCCAGCATTTT.

The V gene is TRBV5-5, the J gene TRBJ2-3; 9 bases line up with TRBD2. Trimming took 4 bases from V and 3 from J; bases not matched to a gene: 12. CDR3 length: 17 amino acids. The germline V gene encodes CDR1 SGHKS and CDR2 YYEKEE (reference sequence). In DNA, the CDR3 is TGTGCCAGCAGCCTATTTAAGCTAGCGGGGAAAACAGATACGCAGTATTTT. It encodes CASSLFKLAGKTDTQYF.

The rearrangement links TRBV28 to TRBJ2-7; TRBD1 agrees at 7 bases. This CDR3 region has 14 residues. Unmatched junction bases numbered 10, after V lost 4 bases and J lost 7 bases. Germline CDR1 reads MDHEN; CDR2 reads SYDVKM. CDR3 loop: CASSSGTAPWEQYF. In nucleotides, the CDR3 is TGTGCCAGCAGTTCCGGGACAGCCCCCTGGGAGCAGTACTTC.

V gene TRBV5-1 combines with J gene TRBJ2-7; 9 bases line up with TRBD2. The CDR3 is 14 amino acids. V gave up 8 bases and J gave up 1 base; unmatched junction bases: 7. Germline CDR1 reads SGHRS; CDR2 reads YFSETQ. The CDR3 sequence is CASNSGSGSYEQYF. In DNA, the CDR3 is TGCGCCAGTAATAGCGGGAGTGGGTCCTACGAGCAGTACTTC.